This T cell receptor beta chain is drawn from a study of CD8 T cells in Susac syndrome (dated by TCRdb to about 2019). About the investigation overall: The study used repertoire sequencing to test whether antigen drove CD8+ T cell activation and differentiation in Susac syndrome.

This clonotype has a handful of counts. The antigen it binds to is not known. No much larger clone is present one base from it, and per-base qualities are unavailable. Peripheral blood CD8+ and CD4+ T cells from healthy donors, Susac syndrome patients and multiple sclerosis patients were profiled using high-throughput TCR beta sequencing. The multiple sclerosis controls were treatment-naive patients who had stable or active relapsing-remitting disease and met the revised McDonald criteria. Bulk CD8+ and CD4+ T cells were purified by magnetic negative isolation, whereas CD8+ TEMRA cells were enriched by FACS. Blood was drawn into EDTA tubes, processed within 24 hours, and PBMCs were isolated by density gradient centrifugation. PBMCs intended for TCR sequencing were cryopreserved in liquid nitrogen and were subsequently thawed in a 37 degrees C water bath. A purity of at least 90% was achieved for sorted or isolated CD4+, CD8+ and CD8+ TEMRA cells.

Overall results and qualifications from the work: The number of individuals in the TCR sequencing and HLA analysis was acknowledged as relatively small.

V is reduced by 3 bases and J by 1 base, leaving a spacing of 6 bases between them. Based on the germline V gene (reference sequence), the CDR1 and CDR2 sequences are DFQATT and SNEGSKA. The CDR3 measures 12 amino acids from cysteine to phenylalanine. Just the 36-base CDR3 DNA is kept, in frame starting at base 1. RNA was extracted using the RNeasy kit, and about 0.45 to 1 ug of the RNA was reverse transcribed with random hexamers. The immunoSEQ multiplex PCR assay, which covers 54 Vbeta and 13 Jbeta segments, was used to amplify TCR beta CDR3 regions. PCR amplification bias was corrected using a synthetic template baseline for primer optimization and computational correction. The study's own analysis went as follows. Only productive sequences were kept, with reads annotated to V, D and J genes according to IMGT and analyzed in immunoSEQ Analyzer. Clonality was calculated as one minus the Shannon entropy normalized by log2 of the number of productive unique sequences. Public and private clones were assessed among the 100 most prevalent clones of each patient and control. A clone was defined as Susac-specific if it was absent from the healthy and MS cohorts, from about a thousand published viral clones and from other ImmuneACCESS disease sequences. TCRdb reprocessing: public reads trimmed at Q25 with fastp, clones called with MiXCR, in-frame beta chains kept. One record per CDR3 amino acid sequence lists the most common genes and DNA. The V and J calls here are based on TCRdb, not the publication. Here the sample has 140,000 to 150,000 distinct CDR3 sequences; roughly 95% occur a single time. 0.11% of the sample comes from the top ten.

Specimen: CD4+ T cells from PBMCs. Recombination linked TRBV20-1 to TRBJ1-1; confidence is insufficient to name the D gene. The sequence was collected from a human donor with multiple sclerosis. The CDR3 region reads CSARSGNTEAFF. The sequenced DNA: TGCAGTGCTAGGTCAGGGAACACTGAAGCTTTCTTT.